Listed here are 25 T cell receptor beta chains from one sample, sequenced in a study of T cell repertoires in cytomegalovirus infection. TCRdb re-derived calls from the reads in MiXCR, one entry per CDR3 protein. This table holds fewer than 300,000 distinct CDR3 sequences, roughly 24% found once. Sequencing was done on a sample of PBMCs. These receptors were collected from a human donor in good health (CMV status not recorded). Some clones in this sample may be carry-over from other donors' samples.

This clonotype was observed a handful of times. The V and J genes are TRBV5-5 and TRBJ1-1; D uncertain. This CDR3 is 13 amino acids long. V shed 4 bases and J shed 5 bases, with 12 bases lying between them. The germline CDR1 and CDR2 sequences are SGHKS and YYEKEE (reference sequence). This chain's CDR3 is CASSLYIGTEAFF. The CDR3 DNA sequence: TGTGCCAGCAGCCTCTATATAGGTACTGAAGCTTTCTTT.

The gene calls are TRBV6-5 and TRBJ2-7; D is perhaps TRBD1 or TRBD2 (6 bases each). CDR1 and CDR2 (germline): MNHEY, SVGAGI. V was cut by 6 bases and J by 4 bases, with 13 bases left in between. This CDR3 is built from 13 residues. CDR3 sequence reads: CASRITGAYEQYF. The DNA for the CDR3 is TGTGCCAGCAGAATTACGGGGGCGTACGAGCAGTACTTC.

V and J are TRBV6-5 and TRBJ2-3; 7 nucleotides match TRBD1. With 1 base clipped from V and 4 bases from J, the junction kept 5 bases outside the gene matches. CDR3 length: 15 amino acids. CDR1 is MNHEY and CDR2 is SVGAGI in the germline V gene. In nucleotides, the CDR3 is TGTGCCAGCAGTTACTTCACAGGGGCGGCAGATACGCAGTATTTT. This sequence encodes CASSYFTGAADTQYF.

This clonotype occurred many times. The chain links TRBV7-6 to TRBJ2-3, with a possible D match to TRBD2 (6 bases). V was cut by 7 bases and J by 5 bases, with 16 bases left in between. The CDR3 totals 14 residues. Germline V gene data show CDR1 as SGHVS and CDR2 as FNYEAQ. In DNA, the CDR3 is TGTGCCAGCACCCGAAATGGGGAGGTAGATACGCAGTATTTT. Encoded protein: CASTRNGEVDTQYF.

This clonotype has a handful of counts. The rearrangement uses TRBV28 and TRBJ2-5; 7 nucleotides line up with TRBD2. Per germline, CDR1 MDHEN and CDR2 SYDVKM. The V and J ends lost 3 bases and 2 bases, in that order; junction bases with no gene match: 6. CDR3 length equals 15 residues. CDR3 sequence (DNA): TGTGCCAGCAGTTTGCCAACTAGCGTTCAAGAGACCCAGTACTTC. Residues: CASSLPTSVQETQYF.

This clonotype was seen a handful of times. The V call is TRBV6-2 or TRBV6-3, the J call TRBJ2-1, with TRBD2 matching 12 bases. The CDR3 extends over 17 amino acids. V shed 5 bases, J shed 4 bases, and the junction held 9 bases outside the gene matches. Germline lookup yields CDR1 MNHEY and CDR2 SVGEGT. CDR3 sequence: CASSISPSGRAYNEQFF. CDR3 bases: TGTGCCAGCAGTATTAGCCCTAGCGGGAGGGCTTACAATGAGCAGTTCTTC.

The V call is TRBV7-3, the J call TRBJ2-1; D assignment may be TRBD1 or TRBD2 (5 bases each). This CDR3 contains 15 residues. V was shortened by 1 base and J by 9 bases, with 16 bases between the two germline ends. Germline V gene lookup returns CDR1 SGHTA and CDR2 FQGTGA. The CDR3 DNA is TGTGCCAGCAGCTTAAGGCAGGGCGGGTTAGGTGAGCAGTTCTTC. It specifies CASSLRQGGLGEQFF.

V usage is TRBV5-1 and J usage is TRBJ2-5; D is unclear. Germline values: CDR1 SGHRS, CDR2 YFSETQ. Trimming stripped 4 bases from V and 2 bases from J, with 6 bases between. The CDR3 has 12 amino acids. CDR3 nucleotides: TGCGCCAGCAGCGCCCATCAAGAGACCCAGTACTTC. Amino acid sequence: CASSAHQETQYF.

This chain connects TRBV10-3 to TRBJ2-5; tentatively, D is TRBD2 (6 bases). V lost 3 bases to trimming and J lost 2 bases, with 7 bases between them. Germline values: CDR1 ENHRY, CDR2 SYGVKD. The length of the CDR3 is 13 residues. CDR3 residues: CAISDRGQETQYF. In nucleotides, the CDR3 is TGTGCCATCAGTGACCGGGGGCAAGAGACCCAGTACTTC.

CDR3 residues: CATSGGVGELFF. Here the CDR3 DNA reads TGTGCCACCAGCGGGGGGGTAGGGGAGCTGTTTTTT. The genes are TRBV15 and TRBJ2-2; 7 nucleotides line up with TRBD2. V lost 5 bases to trimming and J lost 8 bases; unmatched junction nucleotides: 2. CDR1 and CDR2 (germline): LNHNV, YYDKDF (reference sequence). The CDR3 totals 12 residues.

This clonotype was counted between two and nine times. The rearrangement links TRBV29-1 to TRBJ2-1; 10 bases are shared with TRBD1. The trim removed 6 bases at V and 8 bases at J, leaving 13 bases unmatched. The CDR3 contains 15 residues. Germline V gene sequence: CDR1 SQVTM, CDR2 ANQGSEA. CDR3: CSVPPGTGVSDEQFF. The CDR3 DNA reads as TGCAGCGTGCCGCCCGGGACAGGGGTATCGGATGAGCAGTTCTTC.

CDR3 bases: TGCAGTGCTAGAGCTGGGGGAGGACGCCAGCCCCAGCATTTT. As protein: CSARAGGGRQPQHF. The chain joins TRBV20-1 to TRBJ1-5; D perhaps matches TRBD1 (5 bases). Trimming stripped 1 base from V and 7 bases from J, with 14 bases between. CDR1 is DFQATT and CDR2 is SNEGSKA in the germline V gene (reference sequence). This CDR3 region has 14 residues.

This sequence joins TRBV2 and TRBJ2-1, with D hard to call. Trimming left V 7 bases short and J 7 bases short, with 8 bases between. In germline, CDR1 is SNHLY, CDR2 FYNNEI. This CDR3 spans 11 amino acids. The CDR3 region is CASTVLNEQFF. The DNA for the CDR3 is TGTGCCAGCACGGTACTAAATGAGCAGTTCTTC.

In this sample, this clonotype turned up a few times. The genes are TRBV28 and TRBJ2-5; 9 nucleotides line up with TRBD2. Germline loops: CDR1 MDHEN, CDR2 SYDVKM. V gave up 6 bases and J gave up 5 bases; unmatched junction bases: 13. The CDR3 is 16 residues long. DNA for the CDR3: TGTGCCAGCAGCCCTGGGGGCGGGAGGGTTTCGGAGACCCAGTACTTC. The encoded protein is CASSPGGGRVSETQYF. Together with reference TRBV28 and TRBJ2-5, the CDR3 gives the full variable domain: DVKVTQSSRYLVKRTGEKVFLECVQDMDHENMFWYRQDPGLGLRLIYFSYDVKMKEKGDIPEGYSVSREKKERFSLILESASTNQTSMYLCASSPGGGRVSETQYFGPGTRLLVL.

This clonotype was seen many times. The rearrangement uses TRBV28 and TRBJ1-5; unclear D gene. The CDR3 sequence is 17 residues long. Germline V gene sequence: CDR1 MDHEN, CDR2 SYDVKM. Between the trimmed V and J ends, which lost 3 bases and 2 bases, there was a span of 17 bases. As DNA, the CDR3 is TGTGCCAGCAGTTTTCGGGCTCCGTTGAACGGCAATCAGCCCCAGCATTTT. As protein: CASSFRAPLNGNQPQHF.

CDR3: CASSPVGRENEQFF. The CDR3 region has the DNA TGTGCCAGCAGCCCAGTGGGTAGAGAAAATGAGCAGTTCTTC. The V and J genes are TRBV7-9 and TRBJ2-1; unclear D gene. The germline CDR1 and CDR2 sequences are SEHNR and FQNEAQ (reference sequence). Between the trimmed V and J ends, which lost 5 bases and 7 bases, there was a span of 15 bases. CDR3 length: 14 amino acids.

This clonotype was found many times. CDR3 coding DNA: TGTGCCAGCAGCCAAGGACAGGGGCAGTACTTC. Its translation: CASSQGQGQYF. The chain recombines TRBV7-2 with TRBJ2-7, with 8 bases identical to TRBD1. Trimming took 5 bases from V and 9 from J; bases not matched to a gene: 3. The CDR3 covers 11 residues. The V gene's germline CDR1 is SGHTA and CDR2 FQGNSA.

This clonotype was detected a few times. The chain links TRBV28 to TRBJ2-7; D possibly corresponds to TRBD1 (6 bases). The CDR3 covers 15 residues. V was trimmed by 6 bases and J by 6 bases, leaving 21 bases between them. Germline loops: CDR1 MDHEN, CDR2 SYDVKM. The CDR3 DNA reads TGTGCCAGCAGCTCAACAGGGTCTCTTCTCTCCGAGCAGTACTTC. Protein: CASSSTGSLLSEQYF.

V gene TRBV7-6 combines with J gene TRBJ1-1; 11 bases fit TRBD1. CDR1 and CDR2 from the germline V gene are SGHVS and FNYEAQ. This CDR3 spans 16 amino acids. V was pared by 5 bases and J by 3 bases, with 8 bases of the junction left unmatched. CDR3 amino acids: CASSLGQGAGDTEAFF. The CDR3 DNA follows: TGTGCCAGCAGCCTCGGACAGGGGGCGGGGGACACTGAAGCTTTCTTT.

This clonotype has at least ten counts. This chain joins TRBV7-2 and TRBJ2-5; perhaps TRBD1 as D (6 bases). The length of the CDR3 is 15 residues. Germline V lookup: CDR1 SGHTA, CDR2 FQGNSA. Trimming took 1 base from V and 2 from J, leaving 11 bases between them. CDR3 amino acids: CASSLVGGLQETQYF. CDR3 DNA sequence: TGTGCCAGCAGCTTAGTAGGGGGTCTTCAAGAGACCCAGTACTTC.

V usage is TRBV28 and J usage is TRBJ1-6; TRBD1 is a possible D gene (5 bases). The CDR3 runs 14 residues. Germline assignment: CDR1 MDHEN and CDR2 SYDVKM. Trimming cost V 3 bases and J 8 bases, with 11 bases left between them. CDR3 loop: CASSLRGNHSPLHF. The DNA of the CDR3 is TGTGCCAGCAGTTTGAGGGGTAACCATTCACCCCTCCACTTT.

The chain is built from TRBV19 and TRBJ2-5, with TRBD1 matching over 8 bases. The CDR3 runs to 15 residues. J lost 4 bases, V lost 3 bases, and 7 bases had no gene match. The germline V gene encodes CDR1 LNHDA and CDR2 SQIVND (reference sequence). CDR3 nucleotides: TGTGCCAGTAGTATGGCAGGGGGCTTCGGAGAGACCCAGTACTTC. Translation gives CASSMAGGFGETQYF.

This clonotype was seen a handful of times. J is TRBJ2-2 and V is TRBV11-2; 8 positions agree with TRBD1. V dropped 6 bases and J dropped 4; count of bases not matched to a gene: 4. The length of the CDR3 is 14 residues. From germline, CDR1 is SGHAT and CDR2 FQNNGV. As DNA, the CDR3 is TGTGCCAGCAGGGAGGACAGGGTCACCGGGGAGCTGTTTTTT. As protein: CASREDRVTGELFF.

CDR3 DNA sequence: TGTGCCAGCCGCGGACAGGGTCAAGGGGATGAGCAGTTCTTC. This sequence encodes CASRGQGQGDEQFF. V usage is TRBV7-2 and J usage is TRBJ2-1; 8 bases align to TRBD1. This CDR3 contains 14 residues. CDR1 SGHTA and CDR2 FQGNSA come from the germline V gene. Trimming at V came to 8 bases and at J to 8 bases, leaving 11 bases not matched to a gene.

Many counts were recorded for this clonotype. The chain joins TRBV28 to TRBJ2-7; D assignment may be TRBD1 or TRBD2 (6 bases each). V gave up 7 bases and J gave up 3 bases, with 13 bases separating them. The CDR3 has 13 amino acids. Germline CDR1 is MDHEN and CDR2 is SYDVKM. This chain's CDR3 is CASKLGGIYEQYF. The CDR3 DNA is TGTGCCAGCAAGTTAGGGGGGATCTACGAGCAGTACTTC.